A selection of T cell receptor beta chains follows, all from one sample in a study of shared clonotypes between healthy human individuals. Sequencing was performed with immunoSEQ multiplex PCR; in TCRdb, only in-frame clones are kept and a portion is missing. The sample contains approximately 480,000 clones, about three quarters of which appear only once. Sequencing used PBMCs. The receptors derive from a woman aged 40 to 50 in good health. Some clones in this sample may be carry-over from other donors' samples. CDR3s leave out the opening cysteine and the closing phenylalanine or tryptophan. Fields, in order: J gene, V gene, CDR3 protein.

J gene: TRBJ2-7
V gene: TRBV28
CDR3 protein: ASKLTRSYEQY

J gene: TRBJ2-1
V gene: TRBV16
CDR3 protein: ASSPFPSGGPSNEQF

J gene: TRBJ2-3
V gene: TRBV7-2
CDR3 protein: ASSLSSDTQY

J gene: TRBJ2-7
V gene: TRBV30
CDR3 protein: AWRTSGSYEQY

J gene: TRBJ2-7
V gene: TRBV29-1
CDR3 protein: SASGTGDREQY

J gene: TRBJ2-2
V gene: TRBV9
CDR3 protein: ASSTGVGGSGNTGELF

J gene: TRBJ2-7
V gene: TRBV7-2
CDR3 protein: ASSLVGDSYEQY

J gene: TRBJ2-1
V gene: TRBV7-2
CDR3 protein: ASSTRSGTSGRVRF

J gene: TRBJ2-2
V gene: TRBV7-3
CDR3 protein: ASSTRTSGTGELF

J gene: TRBJ2-1
V gene: TRBV21-1
CDR3 protein: ASSYTGREVYNEQF

J gene: TRBJ1-2
V gene: TRBV10-3
CDR3 protein: ATYDQSTGLIYGYT

J gene: TRBJ2-4
V gene: TRBV28
CDR3 protein: ASSPTREDIQY

J gene: TRBJ2-6
V gene: TRBV6-5
CDR3 protein: ASSYRPGSGANVLT

J gene: TRBJ2-2
V gene: TRBV5-4
CDR3 protein: ASTPGPGPRGTGELF

J gene: TRBJ2-2
V gene: TRBV7-2
CDR3 protein: ASLPRRTGELF

J gene: TRBJ2-7
V gene: TRBV5-1
CDR3 protein: ASSLGLAAYSYEQY

J gene: TRBJ2-2
V gene: TRBV19
CDR3 protein: ASRRTSGSGELF

J gene: TRBJ1-5
V gene: TRBV6-5
CDR3 protein: ASIENLNQPQH

J gene: TRBJ2-5
V gene: TRBV11-2
CDR3 protein: ASSLVGGRTSQY

J gene: TRBJ2-3
V gene: TRBV15
CDR3 protein: ATSARLEFTDTQY

J gene: TRBJ2-4
V gene: TRBV11-2
CDR3 protein: ASSLDGSQNIQY

J gene: TRBJ1-2
V gene: TRBV28
CDR3 protein: ASLANYGYT

J gene: TRBJ2-1
V gene: TRBV4-3
CDR3 protein: ASSAYQGLYNEQF

J gene: TRBJ2-7
V gene: TRBV19
CDR3 protein: ASSPGQGGVYEQY

J gene: TRBJ2-1
V gene: TRBV29-1
CDR3 protein: RERVAGGGGEQF

J gene: TRBJ2-1
V gene: TRBV29-1
CDR3 protein: SAAIAGGFGNEQF

J gene: TRBJ2-3
V gene: TRBV28
CDR3 protein: ASSRSRVGTDTQY

J gene: TRBJ2-1
V gene: TRBV20-1
CDR3 protein: SARASNEQF

J gene: TRBJ1-5
V gene: TRBV28
CDR3 protein: ASSTIDRDNQPQH

J gene: TRBJ2-7
V gene: TRBV7-6
CDR3 protein: ASSVGGDRQY

J gene: TRBJ1-4
V gene: TRBV28
CDR3 protein: ASSFASGLTNEKLF

J gene: TRBJ2-1
V gene: TRBV27
CDR3 protein: ASSSGTGAISNEQF

J gene: TRBJ1-1
V gene: TRBV9
CDR3 protein: ASSGTGTRNTEAF

J gene: .
V gene: TRBV29-1
CDR3 protein: SVDPGLGHEQY

J gene: TRBJ2-3
V gene: TRBV27
CDR3 protein: ASSLRGLQWLAGGVVRDTQY

J gene: TRBJ2-2
V gene: TRBV5-1
CDR3 protein: ASSPNTGLALLNTGELF

J gene: TRBJ1-1
V gene: TRBV2
CDR3 protein: ANGLNTEAF

J gene: TRBJ1-2
V gene: TRBV28
CDR3 protein: ASTPGTVYGYT

J gene: TRBJ1-5
V gene: TRBV2
CDR3 protein: ASSPTQGIQPQH

J gene: TRBJ1-2
V gene: TRBV5-5
CDR3 protein: ASSLGDWVYGYT

J gene: TRBJ1-2
V gene: TRBV9
CDR3 protein: ASSVASSQGLGYT

J gene: TRBJ2-5
V gene: TRBV29-1
CDR3 protein: SVDGTYQETQY

J gene: TRBJ2-5
V gene: TRBV10-3
CDR3 protein: AIRKGTSGTAGETQY

J gene: TRBJ1-2
V gene: TRBV5-1
CDR3 protein: ASSLGIGGRDGYT

J gene: TRBJ1-1
V gene: TRBV19
CDR3 protein: ASSKQGSMNTEAF

J gene: TRBJ2-7
V gene: TRBV11-1
CDR3 protein: ASSSRQTYEQY

J gene: TRBJ2-1
V gene: TRBV10-2
CDR3 protein: ASSNRRTSGVGNEQF

J gene: TRBJ2-7
V gene: TRBV28
CDR3 protein: ASSEVGGRYEQY

J gene: TRBJ2-1
V gene: TRBV7-3
CDR3 protein: ASSSTSGSYNEQF

J gene: TRBJ1-1
V gene: TRBV2
CDR3 protein: ASKGGRHYGAF

J gene: TRBJ2-1
V gene: TRBV28
CDR3 protein: ATSRGYEQF

J gene: TRBJ2-1
V gene: TRBV18
CDR3 protein: ASSLEQGTGFF

J gene: TRBJ1-5
V gene: TRBV2
CDR3 protein: ASSEGQIYSNQPQH